This T cell receptor beta chain derives from a study of blood T cell repertoires in COVID-19. The wider study: Sites across the United States, Italy and Spain contributed samples from acute and convalescent COVID-19. The analysed material was cDNA or gDNA that came from T cells, B-cell-depleted T cells, or PBMCs.

V was cut by 1 base and J by 1 base, with 7 bases left in between. Germline V lookup: CDR1 MDHEN, CDR2 SYDVKM. The CDR3 is 14 residues long. The count of this clone is one. In the original processing: Amplified reference gene primers provided the basis for estimating nucleated cell counts. Method: immunoSEQ multiplex PCR; TCRdb's copy keeps in-frame clones and lacks some. D and trimming were read from the DNA, whereas the V and J calls and clone size are those reported in that table. The sample carries about 170,000 clones, roughly 86% recorded once. This TCR was sampled from a man between 65 and 85 years old with acute or convalescent COVID-19. V usage is TRBV28 and J usage is TRBJ2-5, with D unresolved. The sample consisted of peripheral blood. The CDR3 nucleotides are TGTGCCAGCAGTTTATTTGGAGCCCAAGAGACCCAGTACTTC. Encoded protein: CASSLFGAQETQYF.